This entry lists 7 T cell receptor beta chains sequenced from one sample in a study of control samples from healthy donors and cancer patients. TCRdb's table, derived via immunoSEQ multiplex PCR, lists solely in-frame clones and lacks some. The data contain approximately 170,000 clones, 92% of them singletons. The specimen was blood. The source is a woman aged 25 to 39 in good health.

This chain uses TRBV25-1 with TRBJ1-3; D is undetermined. V was pared by 11 bases and J by 1 base, with 9 bases between. CDR3 length: 12 residues. Germline CDR1 reads MGHDK; CDR2 reads SYGVNS. The CDR3 region is CASGSSGNTIYF. The DNA for the CDR3 is TGTGCCTCCGGGAGTTCTGGAAACACCATATATTTT. Full variable domain (missing parts from reference TRBV25-1 and TRBJ1-3): EADIYQTPRYLVIGTGKKITLECSQTMGHDKMYWYQQDPGMELHLIHYSYGVNSTEKGDLSSESTVSRIRTEHFPLTLESARPSHTSQYLCASGSSGNTIYFGEGSWLTVV.

The chain uses TRBV5-5 and TRBJ1-4, with D possibly being TRBD1 (5 bases). The CDR3 totals 12 residues. Germline values: CDR1 SGHKS, CDR2 YYEKEE (reference sequence). The ends were cut back, 0 bases at V and 13 bases at J, with 10 bases in the middle. The CDR3 reads CASSLVERGLFF. The CDR3 nucleotides are TGTGCCAGCAGCTTGGTGGAAAGGGGACTGTTTTTT.

The rearrangement links TRBV7-2 to TRBJ2-1, with 10 bases that match TRBD2. The CDR3 length is 18 residues. CDR1 and CDR2 (germline): SGHTA, FQGNSA. V was pared by 1 base and J by 1 base, with 7 bases of the junction left unmatched. This chain's CDR3 is CASSLEAGGPRSYNEQFF. CDR3 DNA: TGTGCCAGCAGCTTAGAAGCGGGAGGGCCAAGGTCCTACAATGAGCAGTTCTTC.

The V call is TRBV19, the J call TRBJ2-3, with a weak D call TRBD1 (6 bases). The V gene's germline CDR1 is LNHDA and CDR2 SQIVND (reference sequence). CDR3 size: 16 residues. V was cut by 1 base and J by 5 bases, with 16 bases left in between. CDR3 DNA: TGTGCCAGTAGTATAGTGGGAGCAACCAGGGGAGATACGCAGTATTTT. Protein sequence: CASSIVGATRGDTQYF.

This chain uses TRBV7-2 with TRBJ2-3; 10 bases are shared with TRBD2. The length of the CDR3 is 14 residues. V gave up 5 bases and J gave up 2 bases; unmatched junction bases: 1. The V gene's germline CDR1 is SGHTA and CDR2 FQGNSA. The CDR3 sequence: CASSTSGNTDTQYF. CDR3 sequence (DNA): TGTGCCAGCAGCACTAGCGGGAACACAGATACGCAGTATTTT.

This chain uses TRBV7-9 with TRBJ2-1; perhaps TRBD1 as D (5 bases). There are 15 residues in the CDR3. Germline values: CDR1 SEHNR, CDR2 FQNEAQ (reference sequence). Trimming removed 1 base from V and 5 bases from J, with 12 bases in between. The CDR3 nucleotides read TGTGCCAGCAGCTTAGAACGGCAGGGTAACAATGAGCAGTTCTTC. Encoded protein: CASSLERQGNNEQFF.

The J gene is TRBJ2-7, the V gene TRBV5-1; 7 positions match TRBD1. The CDR3 has 15 residues. CDR1 and CDR2 (germline): SGHRS, YFSETQ. With V trimmed by 0 bases and J by 2 bases, 5 bases remained unmatched. The CDR3 DNA follows: TGCGCCAGCAGCTTGGGACAGGGCTTTACCTACGAGCAGTACTTC. Encoded protein: CASSLGQGFTYEQYF.